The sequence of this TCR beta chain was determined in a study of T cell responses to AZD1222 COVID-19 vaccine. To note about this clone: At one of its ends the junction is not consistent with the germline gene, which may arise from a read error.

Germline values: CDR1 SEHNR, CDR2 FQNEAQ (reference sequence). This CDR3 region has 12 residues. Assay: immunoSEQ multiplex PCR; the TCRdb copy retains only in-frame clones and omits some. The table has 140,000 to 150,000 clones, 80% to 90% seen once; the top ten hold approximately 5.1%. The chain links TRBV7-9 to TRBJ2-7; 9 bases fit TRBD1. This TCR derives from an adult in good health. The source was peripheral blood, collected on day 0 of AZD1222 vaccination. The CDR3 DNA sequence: TGTGCCAGCAGCTTAGGCTACCGGGACAGGGTCTTC. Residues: CASSLGYRDRVF.